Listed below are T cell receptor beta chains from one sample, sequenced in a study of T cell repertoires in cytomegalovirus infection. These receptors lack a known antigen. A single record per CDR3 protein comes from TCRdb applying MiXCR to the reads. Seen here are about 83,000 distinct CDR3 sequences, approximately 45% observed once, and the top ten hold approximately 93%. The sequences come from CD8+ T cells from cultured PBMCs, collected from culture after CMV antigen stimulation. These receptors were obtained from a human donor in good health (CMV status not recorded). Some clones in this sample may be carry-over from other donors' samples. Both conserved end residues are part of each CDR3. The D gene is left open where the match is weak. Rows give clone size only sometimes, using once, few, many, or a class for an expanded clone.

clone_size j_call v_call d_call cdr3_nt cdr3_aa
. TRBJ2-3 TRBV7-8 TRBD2 TGTGCCAGCAGCTTAGGCGGCGGGGGGTCTAGCACAGATACGCAGTATTTT CASSLGGGGSSTDTQYF
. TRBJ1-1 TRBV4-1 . TGTGCCAGCAGCCAGAGACAGGCGCCGAACACTGAAGCTTTCTTT CASSQRQAPNTEAFF
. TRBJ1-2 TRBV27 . TGTGCCAGCAGTTTCGGCCTTATGGCTGGCTACACCTTC CASSFGLMAGYTF
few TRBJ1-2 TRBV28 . TGTGCCAGCAGTCCTCCGGACGCTAGCGGCTACACCTTC CASSPPDASGYTF
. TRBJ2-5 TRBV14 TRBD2 TGTGCCAGCACCGCTAGCGGGAGACGAGAGACCCAGTACTTC CASTASGRRETQYF
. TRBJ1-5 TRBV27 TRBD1 TGTGCCAGCAGTTTAACAGGGGCGGTGGGGAATCAGCCCCAGCATTTT CASSLTGAVGNQPQHF
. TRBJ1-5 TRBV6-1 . TGTGCCAGCAGTGTCCCGCAGCAACTCCAGGATTATCAACGGCCCCAGCATTTT CASSVPQQLQDYQRPQHF
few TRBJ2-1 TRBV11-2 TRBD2 TGTGCCAGCAGCTTAAGGGGGACTAGCGGGAGTGGTAGGAATGAGCAGTTCTTC CASSLRGTSGSGRNEQFF
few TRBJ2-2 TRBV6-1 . TGTGCCAGCAGTGCTCGGGGGCGACTGACCGCGAACACCGGGGAGCTGTTTTTT CASSARGRLTANTGELFF
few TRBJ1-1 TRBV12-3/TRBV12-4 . TGTGCCAGCAGTTTAGGGAGGGTGGAAGCTTTCTTT CASSLGRVEAFF
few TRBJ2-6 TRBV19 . TGTGCCAGTAGTCTCAGACAGGAAACCTCTGGGGCCAACGTCCTGACTTTC CASSLRQETSGANVLTF
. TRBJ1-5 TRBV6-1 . TGTGCCAGCAGTGAGCGGGGGCGGATTCAGCCCCAGCATTTT CASSERGRIQPQHF
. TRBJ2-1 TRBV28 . TGTGCCAGCAGTTTCGCCCAGGGAAATGAGCAGTTCTTC CASSFAQGNEQFF
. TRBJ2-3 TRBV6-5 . TGTGCCAGCAGTTACGCCCGGAGTACAGATACGCAGTATTTT CASSYARSTDTQYF
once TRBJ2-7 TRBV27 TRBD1 TGTGCCAGCAGTCCCTCGACAGGGGGGGTCCCCTACGAGCAGTACTTC CASSPSTGGVPYEQYF
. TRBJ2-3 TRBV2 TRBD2 TGTGCCAGCAAGAATAGCGGGAGAAATGGAGATACGCAGTATTTT CASKNSGRNGDTQYF
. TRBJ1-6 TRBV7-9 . TGTGCCAGCAGTAACCCGGAGGAGGTGAATTCACCCCTCCACTTT CASSNPEEVNSPLHF
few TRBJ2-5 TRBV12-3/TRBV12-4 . TGTGCCAGCAGTTTGGAAGGGGAGACCCAGTACTTC CASSLEGETQYF
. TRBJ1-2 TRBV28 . TGTGCCAGCGTCCGAGGGTTAGCTAACTATGGCTACACCTTC CASVRGLANYGYTF
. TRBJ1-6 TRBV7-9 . TGTGCCAGCAGCTTAAGTGAGGGGTCCGGTTCACCCCTCCACTTT CASSLSEGSGSPLHF
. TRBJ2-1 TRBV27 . TGTGCCAGCAGTTTGTCGGGCGCGCCATCCTACAATGAGCAGTTCTTC CASSLSGAPSYNEQFF
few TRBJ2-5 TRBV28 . TGTGCCAGCAGCCCTTGGAGGGACAGCCAAGAGACCCAGTACTTC CASSPWRDSQETQYF
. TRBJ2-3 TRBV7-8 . TGTGCCAGCAGCTTATCAAGCGGGAGCACAGATACGCAGTATTTT CASSLSSGSTDTQYF
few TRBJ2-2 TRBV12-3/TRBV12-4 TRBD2 TGTGCCAGCATTTCCCGGGAGGGGCCGACCGGGGAGCTGTTTTTT CASISREGPTGELFF
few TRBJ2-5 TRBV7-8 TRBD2 TGTGCCAGCAGCTTAGCGGGGGGGTATCAAGAGACCCAGTACTTC CASSLAGGYQETQYF
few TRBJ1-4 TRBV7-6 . TGTGCCAGCAGCTTAGGACTTATGGGAGAAAAACTGTTTTTT CASSLGLMGEKLFF